These T cell receptor beta chains were read from a single sample in a study of shared clonotypes between healthy human individuals. TCRdb's copy holds only in-frame clones and misses some; the assay was immunoSEQ multiplex PCR. The data contain roughly 1 million clones, about 84% of them singletons. Sequencing input: memory CD4+ T cells from PBMCs. The receptors were gathered from a man younger than 30 in good health. Some clones in this sample may be carry-over from other donors' samples. Each CDR3 is given with its conserved first and last residue. Each record gives: J gene, V gene, clone size, D gene, CDR3 protein, CDR3 DNA. D genes are given only for firm matches. Clone size, where shown, is once, few, many, or a class for clones that have expanded.

j_call: TRBJ2-7; v_call: TRBV19; clone_size: NA; d_call: TRBD2; cdr3_aa: CASSNPGGSIYEQYF; cdr3_nt: TGTGCCAGTAGTAACCCGGGCGGGAGCATATACGAGCAGTACTTC
j_call: TRBJ2-5; v_call: TRBV11-2; clone_size: NA; d_call: TRBD1; cdr3_aa: CASSLGQGLQETQYF; cdr3_nt: TGTGCCAGCAGCTTGGGACAGGGCTTGCAAGAGACCCAGTACTTC
j_call: TRBJ2-7; v_call: TRBV18; clone_size: NA; d_call: TRBD1; cdr3_aa: CASSGAVGTGMYEQYF; cdr3_nt: TGTGCCAGCTCAGGGGCGGTTGGGACAGGGATGTACGAGCAGTACTTC
j_call: TRBJ1-5; v_call: TRBV27; clone_size: once; d_call: TRBD1; cdr3_aa: CASRDRVGGSNQPQHF; cdr3_nt: TGTGCCAGCAGGGACAGGGTAGGTGGTAGCAATCAGCCCCAGCATTTT
j_call: TRBJ1-1; v_call: TRBV2; clone_size: NA; d_call: NA; cdr3_aa: CASSDQGLDHTEAFF; cdr3_nt: TGTGCCAGCAGTGATCAGGGGTTGGATCACACTGAAGCTTTCTTT
j_call: TRBJ2-5; v_call: TRBV27; clone_size: NA; d_call: TRBD2; cdr3_aa: CASSSISGGGGQETQYF; cdr3_nt: TGTGCCAGCAGTTCCATATCGGGGGGAGGAGGCCAAGAGACCCAGTACTTC
j_call: TRBJ1-1; v_call: TRBV5-8; clone_size: NA; d_call: NA; cdr3_aa: CASSLLSQGTEAFF; cdr3_nt: TGTGCCAGCAGTCTATTGTCACAGGGCACTGAAGCTTTCTTT
j_call: TRBJ2-2; v_call: TRBV9; clone_size: NA; d_call: NA; cdr3_aa: CASGQSNTGELFF; cdr3_nt: TGTGCCAGTGGTCAGTCTAACACCGGGGAGCTGTTTTTT
j_call: TRBJ2-1; v_call: TRBV19; clone_size: NA; d_call: TRBD1; cdr3_aa: CASSKGQGRDNEQFF; cdr3_nt: TGTGCCAGTAGTAAGGGACAGGGGAGGGACAATGAGCAGTTCTTC
j_call: TRBJ1-2; v_call: TRBV7-9; clone_size: NA; d_call: NA; cdr3_aa: CASSATGLGYTF; cdr3_nt: TGTGCCAGCAGCGCTACGGGTTTAGGCTACACCTTC
j_call: TRBJ2-5; v_call: TRBV9; clone_size: NA; d_call: TRBD2; cdr3_aa: CASSPAGGWETQYF; cdr3_nt: TGTGCCAGCAGCCCAGCGGGAGGATGGGAGACCCAGTACTTC
j_call: TRBJ2-3; v_call: TRBV30; clone_size: NA; d_call: TRBD1; cdr3_aa: CAWTHWGQGIDTQYF; cdr3_nt: TGTGCCTGGACCCACTGGGGACAGGGAATAGATACGCAGTATTTT
j_call: TRBJ2-7; v_call: TRBV7-9; clone_size: NA; d_call: TRBD1; cdr3_aa: CASSPRTGSSSYEQYF; cdr3_nt: TGTGCCAGCAGCCCCCGGACAGGCTCCAGCTCCTACGAGCAGTACTTC
j_call: TRBJ1-2; v_call: TRBV6-5; clone_size: NA; d_call: TRBD1; cdr3_aa: CASSYSGQGGGYTF; cdr3_nt: TGTGCCAGCAGTTACTCTGGACAGGGAGGCGGCTACACCTTC
j_call: TRBJ2-7; v_call: TRBV7-8; clone_size: NA; d_call: NA; cdr3_aa: CASSLADSSYEQYF; cdr3_nt: TGTGCCAGCAGCTTAGCCGACAGTTCCTACGAGCAGTACTTC
j_call: TRBJ2-1; v_call: TRBV4-1; clone_size: few; d_call: NA; cdr3_aa: CASSQFREHSYNEQFF; cdr3_nt: TGCGCCAGCAGCCAATTCCGGGAGCACTCCTACAATGAGCAGTTCTTC
j_call: TRBJ2-5; v_call: TRBV9; clone_size: NA; d_call: NA; cdr3_aa: CASSSRTNQETQYF; cdr3_nt: TGTGCCAGCAGCTCCAGGACTAACCAAGAGACCCAGTACTTC
j_call: TRBJ2-7; v_call: TRBV5-4; clone_size: NA; d_call: NA; cdr3_aa: CASSSHRERTYEQYF; cdr3_nt: TGTGCCAGCAGCTCCCACAGGGAAAGGACCTACGAGCAGTACTTC
j_call: TRBJ1-3; v_call: TRBV5-1; clone_size: once; d_call: NA; cdr3_aa: CASSLAGYGNTIYF; cdr3_nt: TGCGCCAGCAGCTTGGCGGGGTACGGAAACACCATATATTTT
j_call: TRBJ2-3; v_call: TRBV11-2; clone_size: NA; d_call: TRBD2; cdr3_aa: CASSLLTSGSSTDTQYF; cdr3_nt: TGTGCCAGCAGCTTACTGACTAGCGGGAGCTCGACAGATACGCAGTATTTT
j_call: TRBJ1-4; v_call: TRBV4-1; clone_size: NA; d_call: TRBD1; cdr3_aa: CASSQHIDRGLREKLFF; cdr3_nt: TGCGCCAGCAGCCAGCACATCGACAGGGGGCTCCGAGAAAAACTGTTTTTT
j_call: TRBJ1-5; v_call: TRBV7-7; clone_size: once; d_call: NA; cdr3_aa: CASSLRPGLRIRSNQPQHF; cdr3_nt: TGTGCCAGCAGCTTACGTCCAGGGTTAAGGATTCGGAGCAATCAGCCCCAGCATTTT
j_call: TRBJ2-3; v_call: TRBV9; clone_size: NA; d_call: NA; cdr3_aa: CASKRGSSTDTQYF; cdr3_nt: TGTGCCAGCAAGAGGGGGTCGAGCACAGATACGCAGTATTTT
j_call: TRBJ2-7; v_call: TRBV18; clone_size: NA; d_call: TRBD2; cdr3_aa: CASSLKGGEQYF; cdr3_nt: TGTGCCAGCTCACTTAAGGGAGGGGAGCAGTACTTC
j_call: TRBJ1-1; v_call: TRBV30; clone_size: many; d_call: NA; cdr3_aa: CAWSVVRDTEAFF; cdr3_nt: TGTGCCTGGAGTGTTGTACGGGACACTGAAGCTTTCTTT
j_call: TRBJ2-7; v_call: TRBV7-2; clone_size: few; d_call: TRBD1; cdr3_aa: CASSLGTGTYEQYF; cdr3_nt: TGTGCCAGCAGCTTAGGGACAGGGACCTACGAGCAGTACTTC
j_call: TRBJ2-7; v_call: TRBV14; clone_size: NA; d_call: TRBD2; cdr3_aa: CASSASGSVQYF; cdr3_nt: TGTGCCAGCAGCGCTAGCGGGAGTGTGCAGTACTTC
j_call: TRBJ2-1; v_call: TRBV18; clone_size: NA; d_call: NA; cdr3_aa: CASSLSGVHEQFF; cdr3_nt: TGTGCCAGCTCACTCTCAGGGGTCCATGAGCAGTTCTTC
j_call: TRBJ2-1; v_call: TRBV7-9; clone_size: NA; d_call: NA; cdr3_aa: CASSPAAGLQNNEQFF; cdr3_nt: TGTGCCAGCAGCCCCGCCGCCGGACTTCAGAACAATGAGCAGTTCTTC
j_call: TRBJ1-5; v_call: TRBV7-9; clone_size: once; d_call: NA; cdr3_aa: CASSSGNFWPQHF; cdr3_nt: TGTGCCAGCAGCTCCGGGAATTTTTGGCCCCAGCATTTT
j_call: TRBJ2-7; v_call: TRBV2; clone_size: NA; d_call: TRBD1; cdr3_aa: CASRPRGQYSYEQYF; cdr3_nt: TGTGCCAGCAGGCCCAGGGGACAGTACTCCTACGAGCAGTACTTC
j_call: TRBJ2-1; v_call: TRBV7-3; clone_size: once; d_call: TRBD2; cdr3_aa: CASSSGLAGVEQFF; cdr3_nt: TGTGCCAGCAGCTCCGGACTAGCGGGAGTTGAGCAGTTCTTC
j_call: TRBJ2-7; v_call: TRBV28; clone_size: NA; d_call: TRBD1; cdr3_aa: CASSFAAHRGRVGASYEQYF; cdr3_nt: TGTGCCAGCAGTTTCGCGGCGCACAGGGGGCGAGTTGGCGCGTCCTACGAGCAGTACTTC
j_call: TRBJ1-2; v_call: TRBV4-3; clone_size: NA; d_call: NA; cdr3_aa: CASSQDLLEGANYGYTF; cdr3_nt: TGCGCCAGCAGCCAAGACCTTCTCGAAGGCGCTAACTATGGCTACACCTTC
j_call: TRBJ2-1; v_call: TRBV7-2; clone_size: NA; d_call: NA; cdr3_aa: CASSLRALVREQFF; cdr3_nt: TGTGCCAGCAGCTTACGGGCCCTGGTGAGGGAGCAGTTCTTC
j_call: TRBJ2-5; v_call: TRBV30; clone_size: NA; d_call: NA; cdr3_aa: CAWSVTLGETQYF; cdr3_nt: TGTGCCTGGAGCGTAACACTGGGGGAGACCCAGTACTTC
j_call: TRBJ2-3; v_call: TRBV5-5; clone_size: NA; d_call: NA; cdr3_aa: CASSLQYGISTDTQYF; cdr3_nt: TGTGCCAGCAGCTTGCAATACGGGATAAGCACAGATACGCAGTATTTT
j_call: TRBJ1-1; v_call: TRBV30; clone_size: NA; d_call: TRBD1; cdr3_aa: CAWWDRGTEAFF; cdr3_nt: TGTGCCTGGTGGGACAGAGGCACTGAAGCTTTCTTT
j_call: TRBJ1-2; v_call: TRBV21-1; clone_size: NA; d_call: NA; cdr3_aa: CASSKVDGYGYTF; cdr3_nt: TGTGCCAGCAGCAAAGTAGATGGGTATGGCTACACCTTC
j_call: TRBJ2-3; v_call: TRBV5-6; clone_size: NA; d_call: TRBD1; cdr3_aa: CASSLGQGAVDTQYF; cdr3_nt: TGTGCCAGCAGTCTGGGACAGGGGGCTGTAGATACGCAGTATTTT
j_call: TRBJ2-1; v_call: TRBV27; clone_size: NA; d_call: NA; cdr3_aa: CASTRFSDGHEQFF; cdr3_nt: TGTGCCAGCACTCGTTTCTCTGACGGGCATGAGCAGTTCTTC
j_call: TRBJ2-1; v_call: TRBV19; clone_size: NA; d_call: NA; cdr3_aa: CASSIGQTSYNEQFF; cdr3_nt: TGTGCCAGTAGTATCGGTCAGACCTCCTACAATGAGCAGTTCTTC
j_call: TRBJ1-2; v_call: TRBV5-1; clone_size: NA; d_call: NA; cdr3_aa: CASSLGTGLNYGYTF; cdr3_nt: TGCGCCAGCAGCTTGGGAACGGGACTAAACTATGGCTACACCTTC
j_call: TRBJ2-7; v_call: TRBV6-5; clone_size: once; d_call: NA; cdr3_aa: CASSYTGEGYEQYF; cdr3_nt: TGTGCCAGCAGTTACACAGGGGAGGGCTACGAGCAGTACTTC
j_call: TRBJ1-1; v_call: TRBV29-1; clone_size: NA; d_call: NA; cdr3_aa: CSVLRVGNTEAFF; cdr3_nt: TGCAGCGTCTTGAGGGTGGGGAACACTGAAGCTTTCTTT
j_call: TRBJ1-5; v_call: TRBV2; clone_size: many; d_call: TRBD1; cdr3_aa: CASRDRGFLNQPQHF; cdr3_nt: TGTGCCAGCAGGGACAGGGGGTTTCTCAATCAGCCCCAGCATTTT
j_call: TRBJ1-3; v_call: TRBV5-3; clone_size: NA; d_call: NA; cdr3_aa: CARSLLWGRKGPGNTIYF; cdr3_nt: TGTGCCAGAAGCTTGTTATGGGGGCGCAAAGGGCCTGGAAACACCATATATTTT
j_call: TRBJ2-5; v_call: TRBV5-1; clone_size: NA; d_call: NA; cdr3_aa: CASSAGTRQETQYF; cdr3_nt: TGCGCCAGCAGCGCAGGGACAAGACAAGAGACCCAGTACTTC
j_call: TRBJ1-4; v_call: TRBV7-2; clone_size: NA; d_call: NA; cdr3_aa: CASSQGWANEKLFF; cdr3_nt: TGTGCCAGCAGCCAAGGGTGGGCTAATGAAAAACTGTTTTTT
j_call: TRBJ1-2; v_call: TRBV19; clone_size: NA; d_call: TRBD1; cdr3_aa: CASRQDRDANYGYTF; cdr3_nt: TGTGCCAGTAGGCAGGACAGGGACGCTAACTATGGCTACACCTTC
j_call: TRBJ2-1; v_call: TRBV5-1; clone_size: NA; d_call: NA; cdr3_aa: CASSLGGGAYNEQFF; cdr3_nt: TGCGCCAGCAGCTTGGGCGGGGGCGCATACAATGAGCAGTTCTTC